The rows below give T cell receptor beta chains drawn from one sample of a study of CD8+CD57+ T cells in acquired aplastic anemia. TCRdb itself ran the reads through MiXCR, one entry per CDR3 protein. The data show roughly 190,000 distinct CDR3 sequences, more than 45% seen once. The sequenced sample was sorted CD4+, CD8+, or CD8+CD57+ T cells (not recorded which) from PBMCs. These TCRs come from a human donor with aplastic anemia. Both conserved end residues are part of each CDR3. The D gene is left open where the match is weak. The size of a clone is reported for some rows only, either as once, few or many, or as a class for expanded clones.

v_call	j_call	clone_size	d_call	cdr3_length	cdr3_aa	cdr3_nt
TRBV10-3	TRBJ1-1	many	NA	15	CAISESQATNTEAFF	TGTGCCATCAGTGAGTCCCAGGCAACGAACACTGAAGCTTTCTTT
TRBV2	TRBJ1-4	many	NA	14	CASSRDPAEEKLFF	TGTGCCAGCAGTCGGGACCCCGCGGAGGAAAAACTGTTTTTT
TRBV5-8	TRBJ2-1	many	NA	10	CASSRNEQFF	TGTGCCAGCAGCAGAAATGAGCAGTTCTTC
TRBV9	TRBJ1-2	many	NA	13	CASSVSGSYGYTF	TGTGCCAGCAGCGTATCAGGGAGCTATGGCTACACCTTC
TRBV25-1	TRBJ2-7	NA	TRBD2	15	CASSVGGTSVYEQYF	TGTGCCAGCAGCGTAGGGGGGACTAGCGTGTACGAGCAGTACTTC
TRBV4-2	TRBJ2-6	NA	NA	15	CASSRPGTGANVLTF	TGTGCCAGCAGCCGGCCGGGGACTGGGGCCAACGTCCTGACTTTC
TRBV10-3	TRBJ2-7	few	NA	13	CAIRDIQVVEQYF	TGTGCCATCAGGGACATACAGGTTGTCGAGCAGTACTTC
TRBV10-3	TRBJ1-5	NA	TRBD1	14	CASRRQGRDQPQHF	TGTGCCAGCAGACGACAGGGCAGGGATCAGCCCCAGCATTTT
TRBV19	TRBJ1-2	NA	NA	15	CASNPTGSQFYGYTF	TGTGCCAGTAATCCAACAGGGAGCCAATTCTATGGCTACACCTTC
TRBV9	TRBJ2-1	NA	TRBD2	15	CASSVRASGIAEQFF	TGTGCCAGCAGCGTAAGGGCTAGCGGTATTGCTGAGCAGTTCTTC
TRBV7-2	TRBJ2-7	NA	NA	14	CASSLDGTASEQYF	TGTGCCAGCAGCTTAGATGGGACGGCCAGCGAGCAGTACTTC
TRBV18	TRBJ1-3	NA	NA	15	CASSPGPGPGNTIYF	TGTGCCAGCTCACCGGGTCCAGGGCCTGGAAACACCATATATTTT
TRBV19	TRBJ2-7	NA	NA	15	CASSIEPGSSYEQYF	TGTGCCAGTAGTATCGAGCCTGGGAGCTCCTACGAGCAGTACTTC
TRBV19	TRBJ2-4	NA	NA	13	CASSIDGRAFQYF	TGTGCCAGTAGTATAGATGGCAGGGCCTTTCAGTACTTC
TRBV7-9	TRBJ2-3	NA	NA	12	CASSFVAETRYF	TGTGCCAGCAGCTTTGTGGCGGAGACACGGTATTTT
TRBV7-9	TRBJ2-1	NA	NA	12	CASSTGLDEQFF	TGTGCCAGCAGTACCGGACTCGATGAGCAGTTCTTC
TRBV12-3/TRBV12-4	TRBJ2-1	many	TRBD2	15	CASSTTSGSGDEQFF	TGTGCCAGCAGTACGACTAGCGGGAGCGGCGATGAGCAGTTCTTC
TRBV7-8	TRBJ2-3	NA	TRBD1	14	CASSFTGVADTQYF	TGTGCCAGCAGCTTCACAGGGGTCGCAGATACGCAGTATTTT
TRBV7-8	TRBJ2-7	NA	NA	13	CASSLDRNYEQYF	TGTGCCAGCAGCTTAGACAGGAACTACGAGCAGTACTTC
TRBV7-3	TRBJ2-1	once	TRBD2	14	CASSLLSGTNEQFF	TGTGCCAGCAGCTTACTTAGCGGGACCAATGAGCAGTTCTTC
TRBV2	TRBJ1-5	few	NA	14	CASSEDRYGQPQHF	TGTGCCAGCAGTGAGGATAGGTACGGTCAGCCCCAGCATTTT